The 5 T cell receptor beta chains listed next were all sequenced from one sample in a study of blood T cell repertoires in COVID-19. Only in-frame clones appear in the TCRdb table, and some are missing; sequencing was by immunoSEQ multiplex PCR. The sample has a few hundred thousand clones; about nine tenths are singletons. The sample comprised PBMCs or T cells enriched from blood (not recorded which). The receptor set was obtained from a woman between 18 and 30 years old who had recovered from COVID-19.

V usage is TRBV28 and J usage is TRBJ2-7; 12 bases align to TRBD2. Per germline, CDR1 MDHEN and CDR2 SYDVKM. J lost 3 bases, V lost 5 bases, and 5 bases had no gene match. The CDR3 covers 15 residues. The CDR3 sequence: CASSDGLAGLYEQYF. The CDR3 DNA follows: TGTGCCAGCAGTGACGGACTAGCGGGACTCTACGAGCAGTACTTC.

V is TRBV7-8 and J is TRBJ2-2; D may be TRBD2 (5 bases). The germline V gene has CDR1 SGHVS and CDR2 FQNEAQ. Trimming stripped 4 bases from V and 1 base from J, with 16 bases between. There are 17 residues in the CDR3. CDR3 DNA: TGTGCCAGCAGCTCCTTGCGGCGGGCAGGGAACACCGGGGAGCTGTTTTTT. Translation gives CASSSLRRAGNTGELFF.

The chain is built from TRBV28 and TRBJ1-5; 8 bases are a match to TRBD1. CDR3 length equals 16 residues. Trimming removed 3 bases from V and 6 bases from J; junction bases left unmatched: 10. Germline V gene lookup returns CDR1 MDHEN and CDR2 SYDVKM. DNA for the CDR3: TGTGCCAGCAGTTTCTCGACAGGGGCTAGCGGTCAGCCCCAGCATTTT. Its protein is CASSFSTGASGQPQHF.

V gene TRBV24-1 combines with J gene TRBJ2-7; 11 nucleotides match TRBD1. Germline V CDR1 and CDR2: KGHDR, SFDVKD. CDR3 length: 15 amino acids. With 4 bases clipped from V and 3 bases from J, the junction kept 4 bases outside the gene matches. This chain's CDR3 is CATSDPGTGGYEQYF. The CDR3, as DNA: TGTGCCACCAGTGACCCAGGGACAGGGGGCTACGAGCAGTACTTC.

CDR3 coding DNA: TGTGCCAGCAGCGTAGGGGATCTCACCACCGGGGAGCTGTTTTTT. It yields the protein CASSVGDLTTGELFF. The rearrangement uses TRBV3-1 (or the pseudogene TRBV3-2) and TRBJ2-2; D possibly corresponds to TRBD1 (5 bases). The germline V gene has CDR1 LGHDT and CDR2 YNNKEL (reference sequence). The germline V and J ends were trimmed by 5 bases and 4 bases, with 14 bases remaining between them. The CDR3 sequence is 15 residues long.